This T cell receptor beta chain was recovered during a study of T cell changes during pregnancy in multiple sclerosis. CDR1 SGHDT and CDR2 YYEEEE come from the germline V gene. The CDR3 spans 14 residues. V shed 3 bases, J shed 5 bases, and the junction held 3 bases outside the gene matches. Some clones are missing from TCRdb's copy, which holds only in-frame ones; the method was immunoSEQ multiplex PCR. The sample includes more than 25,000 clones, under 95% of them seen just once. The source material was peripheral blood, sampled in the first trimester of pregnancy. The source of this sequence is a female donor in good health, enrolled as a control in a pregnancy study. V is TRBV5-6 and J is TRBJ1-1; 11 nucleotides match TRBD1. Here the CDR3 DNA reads TGTGCCAGCAGCTGGGGGACAGGGGGGACTGAAGCTTTCTTT. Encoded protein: CASSWGTGGTEAFF. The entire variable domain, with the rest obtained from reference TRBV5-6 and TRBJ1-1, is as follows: DAGVTQSPTHLIKTRGQQVTLRCSPKSGHDTVSWYQQALGQGPQFIFQYYEEEERQRGNFPDRFSGHQFPNYSSELNVNALLLGDSALYLCASSWGTGGTEAFFGQGTRLTVV.